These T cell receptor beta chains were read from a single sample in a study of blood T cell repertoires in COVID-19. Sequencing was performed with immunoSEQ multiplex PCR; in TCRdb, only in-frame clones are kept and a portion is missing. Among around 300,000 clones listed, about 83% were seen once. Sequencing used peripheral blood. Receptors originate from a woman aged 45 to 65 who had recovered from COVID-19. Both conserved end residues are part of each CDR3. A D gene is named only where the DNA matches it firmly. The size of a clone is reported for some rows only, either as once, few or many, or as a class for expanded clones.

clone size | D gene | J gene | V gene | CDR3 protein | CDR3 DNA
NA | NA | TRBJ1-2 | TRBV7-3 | CASSPDRNYGYTF | TGTGCCAGCAGCCCTGACAGGAACTATGGCTACACCTTC
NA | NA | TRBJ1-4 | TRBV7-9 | CASSSRLGLATNEKLFF | TGTGCCAGCAGCTCTCGGTTAGGGTTAGCGACTAATGAAAAACTGTTTTTT
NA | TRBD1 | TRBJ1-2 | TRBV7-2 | CATRRDRGSNYGYTF | TGTGCCACTAGACGGGACAGGGGTTCTAACTATGGCTACACCTTC
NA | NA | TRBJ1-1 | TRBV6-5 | CASILSSGNTEAFF | TGTGCCAGCATTCTATCATCCGGGAACACTGAAGCTTTCTTT
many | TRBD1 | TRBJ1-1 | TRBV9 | CASSDSAGGNTEAFF | TGTGCCAGCAGCGACTCGGCAGGGGGAAACACTGAAGCTTTCTTT
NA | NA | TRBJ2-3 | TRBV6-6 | CASSYGSGTNTQYF | TGTGCCAGCAGTTACGGGTCAGGTACGAATACGCAGTATTTT
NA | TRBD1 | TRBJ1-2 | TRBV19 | CASSNNRQGANYGYTF | TGTGCCAGTAGTAATAATCGACAGGGGGCGAACTATGGCTACACCTTC
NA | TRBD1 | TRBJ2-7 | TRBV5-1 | CASSPTGGTNYEQYF | TGCGCCAGCAGTCCCACAGGGGGAACAAACTACGAGCAGTACTTC
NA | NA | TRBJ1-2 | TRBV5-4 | CASSLEAGGYTF | TGTGCCAGCAGCTTGGAGGCGGGTGGCTACACCTTC
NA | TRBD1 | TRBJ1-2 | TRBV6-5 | CASSYAIQGDVYGYTF | TGTGCCAGCAGTTACGCAATACAGGGGGACGTCTATGGCTACACCTTC
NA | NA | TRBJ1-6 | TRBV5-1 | CASSFGGLNSPLHF | TGCGCCAGCAGCTTTGGGGGGTTGAATTCACCCCTCCACTTT
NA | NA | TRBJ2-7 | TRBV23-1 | CASSQSKQWKYF | TGCGCCAGCAGTCAATCGAAACAGTGGAAGTACTTC
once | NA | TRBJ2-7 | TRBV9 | CASSVDGRPYEQYF | TGTGCCAGCAGCGTAGATGGGAGGCCCTACGAGCAGTACTTC
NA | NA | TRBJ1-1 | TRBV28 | CASSLVGRNTEAFF | TGTGCCAGCAGTTTAGTGGGGCGCAACACTGAAGCTTTCTTT
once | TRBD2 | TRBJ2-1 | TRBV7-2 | CASSLVRLAGGDEQFF | TGTGCCAGCAGCTTAGTCAGGCTAGCGGGGGGGGATGAGCAGTTCTTC
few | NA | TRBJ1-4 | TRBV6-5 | CASSVTFTGFEKLFF | TGTGCCAGCAGCGTTACTTTCACAGGTTTTGAAAAACTGTTTTTT
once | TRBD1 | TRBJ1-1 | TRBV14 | CASSKQGGGEAFF | TGTGCCAGCAGCAAACAGGGGGGAGGTGAAGCTTTCTTT
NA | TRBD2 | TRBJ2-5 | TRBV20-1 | CSASGASGDETQYF | TGCAGTGCTAGTGGGGCTAGCGGGGACGAGACCCAGTACTTC
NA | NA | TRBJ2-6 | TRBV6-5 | CASSYPASNVLTF | TGTGCCAGCAGTTACCCAGCGTCCAACGTCCTGACTTTC
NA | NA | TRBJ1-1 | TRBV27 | CASRPRANTEAFF | TGTGCCAGCAGACCTCGCGCGAACACTGAAGCTTTCTTT
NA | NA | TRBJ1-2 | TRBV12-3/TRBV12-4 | CASSYLTDYGYTF | TGTGCCAGCAGTTACTTAACGGACTATGGCTACACCTTC
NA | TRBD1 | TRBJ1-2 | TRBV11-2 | CASSLDRGDYGYTF | TGTGCCAGCAGCTTAGACAGGGGGGACTATGGCTACACCTTC
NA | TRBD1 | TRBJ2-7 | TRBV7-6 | CASSPSTGGWGEQYF | TGTGCCAGCAGCCCATCCACAGGGGGCTGGGGAGAGCAGTACTTC
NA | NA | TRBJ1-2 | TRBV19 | CASSKQGDYGYTF | TGTGCCAGTAGTAAACAGGGCGACTATGGCTACACCTTC
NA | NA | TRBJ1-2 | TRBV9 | CASSVEGTGRYGYTF | TGTGCCAGCAGCGTAGAAGGAACAGGTCGCTATGGCTACACCTTC
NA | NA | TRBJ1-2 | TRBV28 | CASNPGGLVANYGYTF | TGTGCCAGCAACCCCGGCGGTCTTGTGGCTAACTATGGCTACACCTTC
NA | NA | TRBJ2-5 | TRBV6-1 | CASSEPKVPGLGETQYF | TGTGCCAGCAGTGAACCCAAGGTCCCAGGGCTGGGAGAGACCCAGTACTTC
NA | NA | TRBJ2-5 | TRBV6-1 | CASSEIRKETQYF | TGTGCCAGCAGTGAAATCAGGAAAGAGACCCAGTACTTC
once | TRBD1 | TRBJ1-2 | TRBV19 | CATMDRDRENYGYTF | TGTGCCACTATGGACCGGGACAGGGAGAACTATGGCTACACCTTC
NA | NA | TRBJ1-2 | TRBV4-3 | CASSPRRSGVYGYTF | TGCGCCAGCAGCCCCAGGAGGTCGGGCGTCTATGGCTACACCTTC
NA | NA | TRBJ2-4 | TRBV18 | CASSREGAEGIQYF | TGTGCCAGCTCCCGGGAAGGTGCTGAGGGCATTCAGTACTTC
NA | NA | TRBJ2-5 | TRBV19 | CASTLYRVETQYF | TGTGCCAGTACTTTATACAGGGTTGAGACCCAGTACTTC